Listed below are T cell receptor beta chains from one sample, sequenced in a study of cytomegalovirus exposure and HLA in healthy donors. Clones were sequenced by immunoSEQ multiplex PCR, and TCRdb holds only the in-frame ones, with some missing. The sample consists of more than 150,000 clones, approximately 79% of them appearing once. Sequenced material: PBMCs. These receptors originate from a man aged 50-60 years in good health and CMV-seropositive. The CDR3 runs from the conserved cysteine through the conserved F or W. The order of the fields is V gene, D gene, J gene, clone size, CDR3 DNA, CDR3 protein. D genes are given only for firm matches. Some rows mark clone size as missing; the rest say once, few, many or name a class of expanded clone.

>TRBV4-1|TRBD1|TRBJ1-1|-
TGCGCCAGCAGCCAAGATCGATACGTACAGGGGGACACTGAAGCTTTCTTT
CASSQDRYVQGDTEAFF
>TRBV7-2|-|TRBJ1-5|-
TGTGCCAGCAGCTACAGCAGGGGACGCAATCAGCCCCAGCATTTT
CASSYSRGRNQPQHF
>TRBV5-6|TRBD1|TRBJ1-5|-
TGTGCCAGCAGCTTGGGGACAGGGGATCAGCCCCAGCATTTT
CASSLGTGDQPQHF
>TRBV6-6|-|TRBJ1-1|-
TGTGCCAGCAGTTACGGGGAGGGGAACACTGAAGCTTTCTTT
CASSYGEGNTEAFF
>TRBV7-9|-|TRBJ1-4|-
TGTGCCAGCAGCTTCGGAGGCGCTGGAGAAAAACTGTTTTTT
CASSFGGAGEKLFF
>TRBV7-8|-|TRBJ1-5|-
TGTGCCAGCAGCCTGGTAGACAATCAGCCCCAGCATTTT
CASSLVDNQPQHF
>TRBV19|TRBD1|TRBJ1-2|once
TGTGCCAGTAGTTCAAGACAGGGAGCTAACTATGGCTACACCTTC
CASSSRQGANYGYTF
>TRBV7-2|TRBD2|TRBJ2-7|-
TGTGCCAGCAGCTTAGCGTCTAGCGGGCCAACCTACGAGCAGTACTTC
CASSLASSGPTYEQYF
>TRBV6-1|-|TRBJ2-5|-
TGTGCCAGCAGTCGCAGGGGAGAGACCCAGTACTTC
CASSRRGETQYF
>TRBV4-1|TRBD1|TRBJ1-5|once
TGCGCCAGCAGCCGATCGACAGGGAGCAATCAGCCCCAGCATTTT
CASSRSTGSNQPQHF
>TRBV4-1|-|TRBJ2-5|-
TGCGCCAGCAGCAGGACTGTCGGAGAGACCCAGTACTTC
CASSRTVGETQYF
>TRBV28|-|TRBJ2-5|-
TGTGCCAGCAGTTCCATCCCCCCCGAGACCCAGTACTTC
CASSSIPPETQYF
>TRBV4-2|TRBD1|TRBJ1-5|few
TGTGCCAGCAGCCAGGGGACAGGGGGCAATCAGCCCCAGCATTTT
CASSQGTGGNQPQHF
>TRBV11-2|-|TRBJ1-4|-
TGTGCCAGCAGCTTAGATCGGGGGGGGATAGGGCCTTTATTGTTTTTT
CASSLDRGGIGPLLFF
>TRBV5-5|-|TRBJ2-1|-
TGTGCCAGCAGCTTGGGGAGAGGAGAGCAGTTCTTC
CASSLGRGEQFF
>TRBV6-1|TRBD1|TRBJ1-2|-
TGTGCCAGCAGCCCGGACAGGGGGAACTATGGCTACACCTTC
CASSPDRGNYGYTF
>TRBV6-5|-|TRBJ2-1|-
TGTGCCAGCAGTTCAAACGCAGGGTATGAGCAGTTCTTC
CASSSNAGYEQFF
>TRBV5-1|-|TRBJ1-2|-
TGCGCCAGCAGCTTGGAACTAGCTGACTACACCTTC
CASSLELADYTF
>TRBV6-5|TRBD1|TRBJ2-1|-
TGTGCCAGCAGTAGGGGACAGGGGTTCAATGAGCAGTTCTTC
CASSRGQGFNEQFF
>TRBV27|TRBD1|TRBJ1-4|few
TGTGCCAGCGGGCGGGACAGGGCTGAAAAACTGTTTTTT
CASGRDRAEKLFF
>TRBV6-1|-|TRBJ1-1|-
TGTGCCAGCAGTTACATCGCTGAAGCTTTCTTT
CASSYIAEAFF
>TRBV4-2|TRBD2|TRBJ2-1|-
TGTGCCAGCAGCCAAGATGGAGTAGCGGGTAATAATGAGCAGTTCTTC
CASSQDGVAGNNEQFF
>TRBV5-5|-|TRBJ1-2|-
TGTGCCAGCAGAGCTTACAGGGAGAAGGGGGGCTACACCTTC
CASRAYREKGGYTF
>TRBV4-3|-|TRBJ1-5|few
TGCGCCAGCAGCCAGTATAGAGATAGCAATCAGCCCCAGCATTTT
CASSQYRDSNQPQHF
>TRBV7-8|-|TRBJ1-3|few
TGTGCCAGCAGCTTAGCGAGGGGACTGACAAACACCATATATTTT
CASSLARGLTNTIYF
>TRBV6-5|TRBD2|TRBJ2-1|-
TGTGCCAGCAGCACGACTAGCGGGGGGTTCAATGAGCAGTTCTTC
CASSTTSGGFNEQFF
>TRBV6-5|-|TRBJ2-1|few
TGTGCCAGCAGTTACTCGCCTACCTACAATGAGCAGTTCTTC
CASSYSPTYNEQFF
>TRBV19|TRBD1|TRBJ2-1|-
TGTGCCAGTAGTACTCCGGGACAGGGATGGGAGCAGTTCTTC
CASSTPGQGWEQFF
>TRBV29-1|TRBD1|TRBJ2-4|-
TGCAGCGTTGAGACTACAGGGGGGAATCTGTTTGGGGCCAAAAACATTCAGTACTTC
CSVETTGGNLFGAKNIQYF
>TRBV5-1|-|TRBJ1-2|-
TGCGCCAGCAGCTTGAGCGGTTCCCGAAACTATGGCTACACCTTC
CASSLSGSRNYGYTF
>TRBV5-1|TRBD1|TRBJ2-3|-
TGCGCCAGCAGCTTACAGGGGCCGGGGGATACGCAGTATTTT
CASSLQGPGDTQYF
>TRBV27|-|TRBJ2-2|-
TGTGCCAGCAGGGCCGTGGCCGGGGAGCTGTTTTTT
CASRAVAGELFF
>TRBV28|-|TRBJ1-2|once
TGTGCCAGCAGTTTGAGGCATGGCTACACCTTC
CASSLRHGYTF
>TRBV13|TRBD2|TRBJ2-3|-
TGTGCCAGCAGCTCCGGACTAGCGGGGGGCGACACAGATACGCAGTATTTT
CASSSGLAGGDTDTQYF
>TRBV13|TRBD2|TRBJ2-5|-
TGTGCCAGCAGCCCCCCCCTCCTAGCGGGCGATCAAGAGACCCAGTACTTC
CASSPPLLAGDQETQYF
>TRBV6-5|-|TRBJ1-5|-
TGTGCCAGCAGCCCGAATAGCGATCTGCCCCAGCATTTT
CASSPNSDLPQHF
>TRBV28|-|TRBJ1-1|-
TGTGCCAGCAGTTTCAGGGTTGAAGCTTTCTTT
CASSFRVEAFF
>TRBV28|-|TRBJ2-1|-
TGTGCCAGCAGTTTATCCCGTAGCTCCTCCTACAATGAGCAGTTCTTC
CASSLSRSSSYNEQFF
>TRBV19|-|TRBJ1-4|-
TGTGCCAGCGGCCTCCCAAGGGCGGGGACAACTAATGAAAAACTGTTTTTT
CASGLPRAGTTNEKLFF
>TRBV2|TRBD2|TRBJ2-5|-
TGTGCCAGCAGTGAAGGCCTAGCGGCGAAAGAGACCCAGTACTTC
CASSEGLAAKETQYF
>TRBV29-1|-|TRBJ1-2|once
TGCAGCGTTGGTCAGGTGCTAGGGGGTGGCTACACCTTC
CSVGQVLGGGYTF
>TRBV10-3|TRBD2|TRBJ2-7|-
TGTGCCACCCGAGCCGGGGGGGCCGACGAGCAGTACTTC
CATRAGGADEQYF
>TRBV28|-|TRBJ1-4|-
TGTGCCAGCAGTGTCGGGGGGCTGATAGATGAAAAACTGTTTTTT
CASSVGGLIDEKLFF